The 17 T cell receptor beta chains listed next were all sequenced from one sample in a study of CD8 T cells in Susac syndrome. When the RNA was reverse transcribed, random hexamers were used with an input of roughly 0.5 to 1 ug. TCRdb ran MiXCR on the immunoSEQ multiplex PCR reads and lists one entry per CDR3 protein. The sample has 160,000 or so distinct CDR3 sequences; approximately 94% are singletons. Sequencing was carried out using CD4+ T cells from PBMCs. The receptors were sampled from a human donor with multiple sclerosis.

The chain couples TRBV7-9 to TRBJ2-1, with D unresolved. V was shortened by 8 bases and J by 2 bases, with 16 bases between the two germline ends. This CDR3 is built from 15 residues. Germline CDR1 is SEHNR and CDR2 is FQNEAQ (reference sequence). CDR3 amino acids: CASGRSGSTYNEQFF. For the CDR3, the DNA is TGTGCCAGCGGCCGAAGTGGGTCCACCTACAATGAGCAGTTCTTC.

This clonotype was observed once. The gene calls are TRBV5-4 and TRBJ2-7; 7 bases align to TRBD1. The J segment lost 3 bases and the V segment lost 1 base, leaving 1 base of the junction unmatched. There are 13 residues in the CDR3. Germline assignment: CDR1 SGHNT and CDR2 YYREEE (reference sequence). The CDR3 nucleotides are TGTGCCAGCAGCTTGAACAGGGGCTACGAGCAGTACTTC. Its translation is CASSLNRGYEQYF.

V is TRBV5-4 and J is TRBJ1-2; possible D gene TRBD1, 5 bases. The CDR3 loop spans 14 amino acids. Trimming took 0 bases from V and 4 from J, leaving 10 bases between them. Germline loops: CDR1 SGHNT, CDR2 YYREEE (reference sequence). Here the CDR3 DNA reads TGTGCCAGCAGCTTGGGCAGGGCGGTCTATGGCTACACCTTC. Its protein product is CASSLGRAVYGYTF.

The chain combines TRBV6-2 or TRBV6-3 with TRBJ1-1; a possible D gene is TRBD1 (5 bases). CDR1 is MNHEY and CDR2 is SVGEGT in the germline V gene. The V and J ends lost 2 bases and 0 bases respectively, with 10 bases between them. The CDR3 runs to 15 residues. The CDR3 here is CASSYRGPMNTEAFF. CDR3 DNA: TGTGCCAGCAGTTACAGGGGTCCTATGAACACTGAAGCTTTCTTT.

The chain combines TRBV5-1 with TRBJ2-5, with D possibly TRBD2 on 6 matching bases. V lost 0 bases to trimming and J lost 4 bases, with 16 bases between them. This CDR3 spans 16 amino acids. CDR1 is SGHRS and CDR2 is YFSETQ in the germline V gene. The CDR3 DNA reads TGCGCCAGCAGCTTGGCAAGCTTTGGGGGAGGAGAGACCCAGTACTTC. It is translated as CASSLASFGGGETQYF.

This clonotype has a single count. CDR3 sequence reads: CASSTSAGANVLTF. The CDR3 nucleotides read TGCGCCAGCAGCACGAGCGCTGGGGCCAACGTCCTGACTTTC. The J gene is TRBJ2-6, the V gene TRBV5-1; no reliable D call. Germline V lookup: CDR1 SGHRS, CDR2 YFSETQ. V dropped 4 bases and J dropped 2 bases, with 7 bases sitting between them. The CDR3 spans 14 residues. Full variable domain (outside the CDR3, taken from reference TRBV5-1 and TRBJ2-6): KAGVTQTPRYLIKTRGQQVTLSCSPISGHRSVSWYQQTPGQGLQFLFEYFSETQRNKGNFPGRFSGRQFSNSRSEMNVSTLELGDSALYLCASSTSAGANVLTFGAGSRLTVL.

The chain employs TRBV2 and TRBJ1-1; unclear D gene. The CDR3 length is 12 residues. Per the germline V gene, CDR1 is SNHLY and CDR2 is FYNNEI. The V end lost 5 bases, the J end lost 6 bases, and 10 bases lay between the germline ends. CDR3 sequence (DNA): TGTGCCAGCAGTCTCGACCGATCTGAAGCTTTCTTT. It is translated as CASSLDRSEAFF.

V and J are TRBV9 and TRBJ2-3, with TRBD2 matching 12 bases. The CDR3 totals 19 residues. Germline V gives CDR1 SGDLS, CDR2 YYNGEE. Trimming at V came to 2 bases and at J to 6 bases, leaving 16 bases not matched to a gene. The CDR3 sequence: CASSVDPVRTSGGPDTQYF. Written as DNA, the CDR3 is TGTGCCAGCAGCGTGGACCCTGTTCGAACTAGCGGGGGGCCTGATACGCAGTATTTT.

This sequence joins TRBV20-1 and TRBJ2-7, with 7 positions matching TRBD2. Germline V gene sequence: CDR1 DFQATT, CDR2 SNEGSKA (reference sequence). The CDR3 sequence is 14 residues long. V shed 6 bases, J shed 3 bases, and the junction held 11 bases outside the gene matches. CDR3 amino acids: CSAQGGTANYEQYF. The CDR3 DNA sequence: TGCAGTGCCCAGGGAGGGACGGCCAACTACGAGCAGTACTTC.

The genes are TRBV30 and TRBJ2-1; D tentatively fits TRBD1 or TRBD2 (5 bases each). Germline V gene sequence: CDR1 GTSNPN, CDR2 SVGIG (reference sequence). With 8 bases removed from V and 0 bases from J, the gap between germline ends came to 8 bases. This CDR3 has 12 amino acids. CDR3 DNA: TGTGCCGGGACGAGCTCCTACAATGAGCAGTTCTTC. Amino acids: CAGTSSYNEQFF.

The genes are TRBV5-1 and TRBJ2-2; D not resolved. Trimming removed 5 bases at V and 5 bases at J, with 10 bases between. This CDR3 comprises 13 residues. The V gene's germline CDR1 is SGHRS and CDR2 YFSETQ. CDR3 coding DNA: TGCGCCAGCAGAGAGACCTCAACCGGGGAGCTGTTTTTT. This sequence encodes CASRETSTGELFF.

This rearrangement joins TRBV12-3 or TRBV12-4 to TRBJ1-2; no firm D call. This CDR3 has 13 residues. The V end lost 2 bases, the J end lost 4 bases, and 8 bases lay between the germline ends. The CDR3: CASSLMGSYGYTF. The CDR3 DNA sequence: TGTGCCAGCAGTTTAATGGGATCCTATGGCTACACCTTC.

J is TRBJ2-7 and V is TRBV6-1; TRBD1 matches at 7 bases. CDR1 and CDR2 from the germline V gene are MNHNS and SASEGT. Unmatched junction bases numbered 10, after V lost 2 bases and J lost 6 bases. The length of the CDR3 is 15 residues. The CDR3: CASSEYGQVFSEQYF. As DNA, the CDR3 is TGTGCCAGCAGTGAATATGGACAGGTTTTCTCCGAGCAGTACTTC.

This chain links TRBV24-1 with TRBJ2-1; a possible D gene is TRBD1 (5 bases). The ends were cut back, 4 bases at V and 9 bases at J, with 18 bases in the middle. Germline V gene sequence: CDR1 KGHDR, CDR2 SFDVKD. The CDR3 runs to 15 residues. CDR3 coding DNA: TGTGCCACCAGTGACGTAGGGGCTCGCGTTGGTGAGCAGTTCTTC. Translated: CATSDVGARVGEQFF.

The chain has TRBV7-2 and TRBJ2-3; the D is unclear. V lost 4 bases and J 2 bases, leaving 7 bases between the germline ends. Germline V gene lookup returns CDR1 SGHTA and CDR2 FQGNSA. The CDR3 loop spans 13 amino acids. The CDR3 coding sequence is TGTGCCAGCAGCTGGAGATCCACAGATACGCAGTATTTT. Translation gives CASSWRSTDTQYF.

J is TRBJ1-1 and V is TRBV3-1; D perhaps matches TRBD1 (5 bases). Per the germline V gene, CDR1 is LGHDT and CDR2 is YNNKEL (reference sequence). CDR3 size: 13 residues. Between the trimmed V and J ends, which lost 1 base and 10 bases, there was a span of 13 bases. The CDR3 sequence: CASSQGGTGGAFF. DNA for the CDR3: TGTGCCAGCAGCCAAGGAGGGACGGGGGGAGCTTTCTTT.

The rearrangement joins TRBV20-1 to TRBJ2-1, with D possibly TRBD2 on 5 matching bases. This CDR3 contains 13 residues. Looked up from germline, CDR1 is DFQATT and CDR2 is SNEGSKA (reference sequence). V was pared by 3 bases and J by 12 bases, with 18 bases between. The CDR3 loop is CSASTRETGSQFF. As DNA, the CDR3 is TGCAGTGCTAGTACCCGGGAAACCGGTTCGCAGTTCTTC.